These 21 T cell receptor beta chains came from one sample sequenced in a study of blood T cell repertoires in COVID-19. Clones were sequenced by immunoSEQ multiplex PCR, and TCRdb holds only the in-frame ones, with some missing. In the table there are 200,000 to 250,000 clones, over 65% of which are singletons. Sequencing used PBMCs or T cells enriched from blood (not recorded which). These receptors were taken from a woman aged 55 to 70 who had recovered from COVID-19.

As DNA, the CDR3 is TGTGCCAGCAGCTTGTTGTCTAGCGGGGGTTACGAGCAGTACTTC. It codes for CASSLLSSGGYEQYF. The chain joins TRBV5-4 to TRBJ2-7; 10 nucleotides agree with TRBD2. The CDR3 spans 15 residues. V lost 1 base, J lost 4 bases, and 5 bases stayed unmatched. Germline CDR1 is SGHNT and CDR2 is YYREEE (reference sequence).

V gene TRBV7-9 combines with J gene TRBJ2-1; no firm D call. Germline V gene lookup returns CDR1 SEHNR and CDR2 FQNEAQ (reference sequence). V lost 3 bases and J lost 10, with 16 bases in between. The CDR3 runs to 14 residues. The CDR3 sequence: CASSFQERPLEQFF. CDR3 in DNA: TGTGCCAGCAGCTTCCAAGAGCGACCGCTGGAGCAGTTCTTC.

This clone was picked up one time. V usage is TRBV7-9 and J usage is TRBJ1-1; D is perhaps TRBD1 (6 bases). V was shortened by 6 bases and J by 6 bases, with 14 bases between the two germline ends. Germline CDR1 SEHNR, CDR2 FQNEAQ (reference sequence). The CDR3 consists of 13 residues. The CDR3 loop is CASRADRQPEAFF. The CDR3 DNA reads TGTGCCAGCAGAGCAGACAGGCAGCCTGAAGCTTTCTTT.

This chain links TRBV5-6 with TRBJ2-7; the match to TRBD2 covers 9 bases. J gave up 3 bases and V 2 bases, and 6 bases lay outside the gene matches. This CDR3 has 15 residues. The V gene's germline CDR1 is SGHDT and CDR2 YYEEEE. In DNA form, the CDR3 reads TGTGCCAGCAGCTTTAGCGGGGGCTATAACTACGAGCAGTACTTC. Encoded protein: CASSFSGGYNYEQYF.

This sequence joins TRBV3-1 (or the pseudogene TRBV3-2) and TRBJ2-1; TRBD2 matches 7 bases. Germline V gene sequence: CDR1 LGHDT, CDR2 YNNKEL (reference sequence). V was clipped by 4 bases and J by 3 bases; unmatched bases: 3. There are 14 residues in the CDR3. This CDR3 is CASSRGGVYNEQFF. In DNA form, the CDR3 reads TGTGCCAGCAGCCGGGGAGGGGTCTACAATGAGCAGTTCTTC.

The CDR3 DNA is TGTGCCAGCAGTGGGCGTAGTAGCGGGGAGCTGTTTTTT. It yields the protein CASSGRSSGELFF. The chain links TRBV12-3 or TRBV12-4 to TRBJ2-2; D gene uncertain. This CDR3 has 13 residues. The V end was cut by 5 bases, the J end by 7 bases, with 11 bases between.

J is TRBJ1-6 and V is TRBV2; D ambiguous. The germline CDR1 and CDR2 sequences are SNHLY and FYNNEI. The CDR3 consists of 14 residues. V lost 2 bases and J lost 9, with 11 bases in between. CDR3: CASSEKSSSSPLHF. In nucleotides, the CDR3 is TGTGCCAGCAGTGAAAAGTCCTCCAGTTCACCCCTCCACTTT.

CDR3 amino acids: CAIRRGLGTEAFF. CDR3 nucleotides: TGTGCCATCAGGAGGGGGCTGGGTACTGAAGCTTTCTTT. V is TRBV10-3 and J is TRBJ1-1; TRBD1 matches 7 bases. Germline V gives CDR1 ENHRY, CDR2 SYGVKD. The CDR3 runs 13 residues. V shed 6 bases and J 5 bases; nucleotides not matched to a gene: 6.

V gene TRBV5-1 combines with J gene TRBJ2-7; TRBD2 agrees at 7 bases. The CDR3 runs to 14 residues. Germline CDR1 and CDR2: SGHRS and YFSETQ. The junction had 6 bases not matched to a gene; V was cut back by 0 bases and J by 6 bases. The CDR3 loop reads CASSLEAGKIEQYF. As DNA, the CDR3 is TGCGCCAGCAGCTTGGAAGCGGGAAAGATCGAGCAGTACTTC.

V gene TRBV6-1 combines with J gene TRBJ2-1; D perhaps matches TRBD2 (5 bases). The CDR3 loop spans 15 amino acids. The germline V gene encodes CDR1 MNHNS and CDR2 SASEGT. V lost 0 bases to trimming and J lost 4 bases, with 10 bases between them. The CDR3 nucleotides read TGTGCCAGCAGTGAAGCGTCGTGGAGGTACAATGAGCAGTTCTTC. Residues: CASSEASWRYNEQFF.

The gene calls are TRBV5-8 and TRBJ1-4; tentatively, D is TRBD1 (6 bases). The germline V and J ends were trimmed by 1 base and 5 bases, with 9 bases remaining between them. Germline loops: CDR1 SGHTS, CDR2 YDEGEE. The CDR3 covers 14 residues. The CDR3 here is CASSLWDTNEKLFF. The CDR3 bases are TGTGCCAGCAGCTTGTGGGACACGAATGAAAAACTGTTTTTT.

The chain is built from TRBV27 and TRBJ2-1, with 11 bases aligning to TRBD2. Germline CDR1 is MNHEY and CDR2 is SMNVEV (reference sequence). The CDR3 length is 16 residues. The V segment lost 4 bases and the J segment 5 bases; nucleotides outside the gene matches: 7. The CDR3 loop is CASSWSGTSGNNEQFF. In nucleotides, the CDR3 is TGTGCCAGCAGTTGGAGCGGGACTAGCGGAAACAATGAGCAGTTCTTC.

V is TRBV29-1 and J is TRBJ1-1, with D possibly matching TRBD1 (5 bases). Germline V gives CDR1 SQVTM, CDR2 ANQGSEA. This CDR3 has 14 residues. The ends were cut back, 0 bases at V and 2 bases at J, with 10 bases in the middle. The CDR3: CSVEDWQGNTEAFF. The CDR3 nucleotides are TGCAGCGTTGAAGATTGGCAGGGTAACACTGAAGCTTTCTTT.

This rearrangement joins TRBV27 to TRBJ2-5; 11 positions match TRBD2. The CDR3 runs to 17 residues. Germline CDR1 MNHEY, CDR2 SMNVEV (reference sequence). J lost 4 bases, V lost 2 bases, and 9 bases had no gene match. CDR3 residues: CASSLKVAGGRRETQYF. The CDR3 DNA reads TGTGCCAGCAGTTTAAAAGTAGCGGGGGGGCGGCGAGAGACCCAGTACTTC.

This clone was detected a few times. The chain combines TRBV7-9 with TRBJ2-3; 9 bases are shared with TRBD2. This CDR3 contains 15 residues. The V segment lost 1 base and the J segment 6 bases; nucleotides outside the gene matches: 5. Germline V gene data show CDR1 as SEHNR and CDR2 as FQNEAQ (reference sequence). CDR3 nucleotides: TGTGCCAGCAGCTTAGGGACTAGCGACGGGGATACGCAGTATTTT. Residues: CASSLGTSDGDTQYF.

V is TRBV29-1 and J is TRBJ2-5; TRBD2 agrees at 10 bases. Looked up from germline, CDR1 is SQVTM and CDR2 is ANQGSEA. The length of the CDR3 is 14 residues. V lost 8 bases to trimming and J lost 1 base; unmatched junction nucleotides: 7. As DNA, the CDR3 is TGCAGCCCTAAGAGCGGGAGGGCCCAAGAGACCCAGTACTTC. This translates into CSPKSGRAQETQYF.

This sequence joins TRBV5-1 and TRBJ1-4; 11 nucleotides align to TRBD1. Germline loops: CDR1 SGHRS, CDR2 YFSETQ. V was clipped by 3 bases and J by 6 bases; unmatched bases: 7. This CDR3 contains 16 residues. CDR3 in amino acids: CASSSGQGVGDEKLFF. The CDR3 DNA reads TGCGCCAGCAGCTCGGGACAGGGGGTTGGGGATGAAAAACTGTTTTTT.

The chain has TRBV20-1 and TRBJ2-7; D not resolved. V lost 1 base and J lost 5, with 6 bases in between. This CDR3 is built from 11 residues. Looked up from germline, CDR1 is DFQATT and CDR2 is SNEGSKA (reference sequence). The CDR3 coding sequence is TGCAGTGCTAGAGGAGGTAACGAGCAGTACTTC. Encoded protein: CSARGGNEQYF.

This clone came up a few times. This CDR3 reads CASSQDSGGTGSTNEQFF. CDR3 coding DNA: TGTGCCAGCAGCCAAGATTCAGGTGGGACAGGGTCAACCAATGAGCAGTTCTTC. This chain connects TRBV3-1 (or the pseudogene TRBV3-2) to TRBJ2-1; 9 bases are a match to TRBD1. V was pared by 0 bases and J by 6 bases, with 12 bases of the junction left unmatched. The CDR3 runs to 18 residues. CDR1 and CDR2 (germline): LGHDT, YNNKEL (reference sequence).

As DNA, the CDR3 is TGTGCCAGCAGTAGGGACAGTCGTTCCTACGAGCAGTACTTC. Its protein is CASSRDSRSYEQYF. The V gene is TRBV6-2 or TRBV6-3, the J gene TRBJ2-7; 7 nucleotides match TRBD1. Per the germline V gene, CDR1 is MNHEY and CDR2 is SVGEGT. The CDR3 is made up of 14 amino acids. V trimming: 5 bases; J trimming: 1 base; junction bases outside the gene matches: 5.

This clone turned up a few times. The chain combines TRBV6-2 or TRBV6-3 with TRBJ2-1; the match to TRBD2 covers 8 bases. The CDR3 extends over 15 amino acids. The J segment lost 9 bases and the V segment lost 2 bases, leaving 9 bases of the junction unmatched. Germline V CDR1 and CDR2: MNHEY, SVGEGT. The CDR3 nucleotides read TGTGCCAGCAGTTACGTTGCGGGAGGCGGGGGTGAGCAGTTCTTC. Its translation: CASSYVAGGGGEQFF.